This T cell receptor (beta chain) was found in a study of cytomegalovirus exposure and HLA in healthy donors. Germline V gene sequence: CDR1 SGHAT, CDR2 FQNNGV. V trimming: 5 bases; J trimming: 5 bases; junction bases outside the gene matches: 3. The CDR3 covers 13 residues. It was with 60 Vbeta and 13 Jbeta primers that the PCR ran. The protocol was immunoSEQ multiplex PCR, while the TCRdb copy is restricted to in-frame clones and leaves out a portion. Counted here are approximately 69,000 clones, roughly 80% occurring once; the ten biggest clones make up roughly 20%. This sequence originates from a woman in her twenties or thirties in good health and CMV-seropositive. Material: PBMCs. The chain links TRBV11-2 to TRBJ2-5, with 9 bases identical to TRBD1. The CDR3 sequence is CASSRTGDETQYF. CDR3 bases: TGTGCCAGCAGCCGGACAGGGGATGAGACCCAGTACTTC.